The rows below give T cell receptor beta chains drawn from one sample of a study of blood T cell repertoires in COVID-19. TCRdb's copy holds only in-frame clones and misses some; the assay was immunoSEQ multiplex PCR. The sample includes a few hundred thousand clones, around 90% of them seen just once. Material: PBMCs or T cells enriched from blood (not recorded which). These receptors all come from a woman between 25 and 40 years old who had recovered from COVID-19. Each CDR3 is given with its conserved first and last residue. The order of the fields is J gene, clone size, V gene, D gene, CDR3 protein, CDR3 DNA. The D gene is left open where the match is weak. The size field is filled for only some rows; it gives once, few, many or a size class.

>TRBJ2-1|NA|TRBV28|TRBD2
CASSPPLAGRVLDEQFF
TGTGCCAGCAGTCCCCCCCTAGCGGGAAGGGTTCTCGATGAGCAGTTCTTC
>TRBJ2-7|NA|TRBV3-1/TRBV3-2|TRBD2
CASSPTSGSYNEQYF
TGTGCCAGCAGCCCGACTAGCGGGAGTTACAACGAGCAGTACTTC
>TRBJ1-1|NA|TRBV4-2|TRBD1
CASSPRSGGADTEAFF
TGTGCCAGCAGCCCTCGGTCAGGGGGCGCGGACACTGAAGCTTTCTTT
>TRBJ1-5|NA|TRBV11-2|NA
CASSETADQPQHF
TGTGCCAGCAGCGAAACAGCCGATCAGCCCCAGCATTTT
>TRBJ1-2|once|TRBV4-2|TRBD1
CASSQDPDRVYGYTF
TGTGCCAGCAGCCAAGATCCGGACAGGGTCTATGGCTACACCTTC
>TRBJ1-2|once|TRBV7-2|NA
CASSLFARGQYGYTF
TGTGCCAGCAGCTTATTTGCAAGAGGACAGTATGGCTACACCTTC
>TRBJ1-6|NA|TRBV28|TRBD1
CASSLWQGAHSPLHF
TGTGCCAGCAGTTTATGGCAGGGGGCCCATTCACCCCTCCACTTT
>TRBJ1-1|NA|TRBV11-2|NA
CASSPDKNTEAFF
TGTGCCAGCAGTCCGGACAAGAACACTGAAGCTTTCTTT
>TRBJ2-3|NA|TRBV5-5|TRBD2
CASSLGTSGVVDTQYF
TGTGCCAGCAGCTTAGGGACTAGCGGGGTGGTAGATACGCAGTATTTT
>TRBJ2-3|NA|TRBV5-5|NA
CASSYYSPVDTQYF
TGTGCCAGCAGCTACTACTCTCCCGTGGATACGCAGTATTTT
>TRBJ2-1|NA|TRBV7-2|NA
CASSPQGSSGYNEQFF
TGTGCCAGCAGCCCGCAGGGGTCTAGCGGCTACAATGAGCAGTTCTTC
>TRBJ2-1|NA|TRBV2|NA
CASSAGFLASYNEQFF
TGTGCCAGCAGCGCCGGGTTTTTGGCCTCCTACAATGAGCAGTTCTTC
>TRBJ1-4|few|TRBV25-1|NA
CASSDWGANEKLFF
TGTGCCAGCAGCGATTGGGGAGCTAATGAAAAACTGTTTTTT
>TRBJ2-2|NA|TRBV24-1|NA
CATSDWRLTPDQHTGELFF
TGTGCCACCAGTGATTGGAGACTAACGCCCGACCAACACACCGGGGAGCTGTTTTTT
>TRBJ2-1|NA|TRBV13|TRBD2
CASSPRRAGVDNEQFF
TGTGCCAGCAGCCCCCGCCGAGCGGGAGTCGACAATGAGCAGTTCTTC
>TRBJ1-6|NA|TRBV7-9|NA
CASNRGLNNSPLHF
TGTGCCAGTAACCGCGGGCTAAATAATTCACCCCTCCACTTT
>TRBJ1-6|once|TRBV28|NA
CASREGRISSPLHF
TGTGCCAGCAGGGAGGGGAGAATCAGTTCACCCCTCCACTTT
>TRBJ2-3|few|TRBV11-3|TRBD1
CASSYGTGDGADTQYF
TGTGCCAGCAGCTATGGGACAGGGGATGGGGCAGATACGCAGTATTTT
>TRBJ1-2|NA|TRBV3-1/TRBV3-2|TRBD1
CASSRTGANYGYTF
TGTGCCAGCAGCCGTACAGGGGCTAACTATGGCTACACCTTC
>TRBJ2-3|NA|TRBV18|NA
CASSFQGPLTDTQYF
TGTGCCAGCTCATTTCAGGGCCCACTCACAGATACGCAGTATTTT
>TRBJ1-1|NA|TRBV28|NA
CASSLGRGGRRTEAFF
TGTGCCAGCAGTTTGGGTCGGGGAGGACGACGGACTGAAGCTTTCTTT
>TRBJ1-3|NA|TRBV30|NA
CAWSPSSGNTIYF
TGTGCCTGGAGTCCCTCCTCTGGAAACACCATATATTTT
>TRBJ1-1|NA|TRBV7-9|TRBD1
CASSLVNRGRRTEAFF
TGTGCCAGCAGCTTAGTAAACAGGGGGCGAAGGACTGAAGCTTTCTTT
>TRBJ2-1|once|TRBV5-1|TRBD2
CASSSGLAGRNEQFF
TGCGCCAGCAGCTCGGGACTAGCGGGTCGCAATGAGCAGTTCTTC
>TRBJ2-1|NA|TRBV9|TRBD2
CASSVAGLAGYNEQFF
TGTGCCAGCAGCGTCGCTGGACTAGCGGGTTACAATGAGCAGTTCTTC
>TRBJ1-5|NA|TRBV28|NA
CASSPIYQPQHF
TGTGCCAGCAGCCCTATATATCAGCCCCAGCATTTT
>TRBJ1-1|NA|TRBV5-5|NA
CASSLWTSNTEAFF
TGTGCCAGCAGCTTGTGGACTTCGAACACTGAAGCTTTCTTT
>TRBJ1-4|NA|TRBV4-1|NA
CASSQGAARETKLFF
TGCGCCAGCAGCCAAGGGGCGGCCCGGGAAACAAAACTGTTTTTT
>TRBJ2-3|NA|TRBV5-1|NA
CASSLGGFSTDTQYF
TGCGCCAGCAGCTTAGGGGGATTCAGCACAGATACGCAGTATTTT
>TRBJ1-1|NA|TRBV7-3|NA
CASSLSVDTEAFF
TGTGCCAGCAGCTTATCGGTGGACACTGAAGCTTTCTTT
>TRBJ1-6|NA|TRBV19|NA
CASSIAARNSPLHF
TGTGCCAGTAGTATCGCCGCCAGGAATTCACCCCTCCACTTT
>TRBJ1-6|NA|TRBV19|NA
CASDPSYNWGDSPLHF
TGTGCCAGCGACCCTTCGTATAACTGGGGGGATTCACCCCTCCACTTT
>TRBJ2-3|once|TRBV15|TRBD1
CATSNDRGRGDTQYF
TGTGCCACCAGCAATGACAGGGGTCGAGGGGATACGCAGTATTTT
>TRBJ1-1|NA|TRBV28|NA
CASSSRLLNTEAFF
TGTGCCAGCAGTTCCCGACTCCTGAACACTGAAGCTTTCTTT
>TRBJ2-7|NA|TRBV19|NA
CASSGAVSSYEQYF
TGTGCCAGTAGTGGGGCCGTTAGCTCCTACGAGCAGTACTTC
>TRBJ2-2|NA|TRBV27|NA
CASRPTGLELFF
TGTGCCAGCAGACCAACAGGGTTGGAGCTGTTTTTT
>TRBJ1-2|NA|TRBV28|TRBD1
CASGLQGAGGYTF
TGTGCCAGCGGTCTTCAGGGGGCAGGTGGCTACACCTTC